This TCR beta chain came from a study of shared clonotypes between healthy human individuals. Genomic DNA belonging to each subset was distributed in equal measure over several immunoSEQ plates. The authors' processing: Filtering differed since immunoSEQ provided only junctions, with no quality scores. Generated by immunoSEQ multiplex PCR, the TCRdb table keeps only in-frame clones and is missing some. For V, J and clone size, that table is used; D and trimming come from the DNA. Here the sample spans about 2.4 million clones, 90% to 95% being singletons. The ends were cut back, 6 bases at V and 2 bases at J, with 10 bases in the middle. The CDR3 length is 13 residues. The germline V gene has CDR1 MNHEY and CDR2 SVGAGI. Only Caucasian adults living in Nashville, Tennessee served as donors. CD4+ cells were split into CD45RA+ naive and CD45RA-negative memory subsets.

The V call is TRBV6-5, the J call TRBJ1-2, with D possibly matching TRBD1 (6 bases). The sequence derives from a man younger than 35 in good health. Some clones in this sample may be carry-over from other donors' samples. The sample was naive CD4+ T cells from PBMCs. The subset denotes: CD45RA+ positively selected. DNA for the CDR3: TGTGCCAGCAGATATGACAGGAACTATGGCTACACCTTC. Translating it yields CASRYDRNYGYTF.